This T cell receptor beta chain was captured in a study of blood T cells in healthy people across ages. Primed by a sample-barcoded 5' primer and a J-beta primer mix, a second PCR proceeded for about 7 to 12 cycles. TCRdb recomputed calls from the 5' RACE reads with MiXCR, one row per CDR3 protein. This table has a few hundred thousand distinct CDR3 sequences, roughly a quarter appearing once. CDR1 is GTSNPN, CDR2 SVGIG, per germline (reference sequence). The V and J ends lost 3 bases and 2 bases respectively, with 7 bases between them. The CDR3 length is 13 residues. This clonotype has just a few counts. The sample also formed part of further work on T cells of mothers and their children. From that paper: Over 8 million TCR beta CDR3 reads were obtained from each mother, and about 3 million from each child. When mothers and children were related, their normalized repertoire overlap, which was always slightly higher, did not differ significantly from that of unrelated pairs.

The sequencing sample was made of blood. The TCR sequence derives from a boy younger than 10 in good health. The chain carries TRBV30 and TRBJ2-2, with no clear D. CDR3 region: CAWSPVNTGELFF. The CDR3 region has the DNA TGTGCCTGGAGCCCCGTCAACACCGGGGAGCTGTTTTTT.